The 22 T cell receptor beta chains reported below all come from one sample, sequenced in a study of OX40 agonist ivuxolimab in advanced cancers. Clones were read by immunoSEQ multiplex PCR, and TCRdb kept only the in-frame ones, dropping some. The repertoire holds approximately 78,000 clones, with 88% as singletons. This sample comprised CD4+ or CD8+ T cells sorted from blood, obtained in a trial of the OX40 agonist ivuxolimab. The receptor set was obtained from an adult with an advanced solid tumor such as melanoma, head and neck, liver or kidney cancer.

The chain employs TRBV19 and TRBJ2-7; the match to TRBD1 covers 8 bases. Germline CDR1 and CDR2: LNHDA and SQIVND (reference sequence). V was pared by 4 bases and J by 0 bases, with 5 bases of the junction left unmatched. The CDR3 is 15 amino acids. CDR3 DNA sequence: TGTGCCAGTAGTACAGGGGGCATCAGCTCCTACGAGCAGTACTTC. Amino acids: CASSTGGISSYEQYF.

V is TRBV18 and J is TRBJ2-1, with 8 bases matching TRBD2. The CDR3 contains 15 residues. CDR1 is KGHSH, CDR2 LQKENI, per germline. Trimming at V came to 6 bases and at J to 1 base, leaving 5 bases not matched to a gene. CDR3 sequence (DNA): TGTGCCAGCTCGTCCAGCGGGGGTTCCTACAATGAGCAGTTCTTC. Protein product: CASSSSGGSYNEQFF.

The CDR3 reads CASSVTGGVDTQYF. CDR3 bases: TGTGCCAGCAGCGTGACAGGGGGAGTTGATACGCAGTATTTT. This chain connects TRBV9 to TRBJ2-3; TRBD1 matches 9 bases. The CDR3 spans 14 residues. The V gene's germline CDR1 is SGDLS and CDR2 YYNGEE. V trimming: 2 bases; J trimming: 6 bases; junction bases outside the gene matches: 4.

This chain links TRBV2 with TRBJ1-1; D is perhaps TRBD1 (6 bases). CDR1 and CDR2 from the germline V gene are SNHLY and FYNNEI. V was clipped by 4 bases and J by 1 base, with 10 bases between them. This CDR3 region has 14 residues. CDR3 in DNA: TGTGCCAGCAGTGGGCGCAGGGGGAACACTGAAGCTTTCTTT. Translated, it gives CASSGRRGNTEAFF.

This chain uses TRBV7-7 with TRBJ2-5; D possibly corresponds to TRBD2 (6 bases). Looked up from germline, CDR1 is SSHAT and CDR2 is FNYEAQ (reference sequence). The V and J ends lost 5 bases and 1 base respectively, with 23 bases between them. This CDR3 region has 18 residues. DNA of the CDR3: TGTGCCAGCAGCCGCGGGCCGAGTAGCGGACTTCTCCAAGAGACCCAGTACTTC. It codes for CASSRGPSSGLLQETQYF.

The chain joins TRBV7-2 to TRBJ2-5; D is perhaps TRBD2 (7 bases). V lost 5 bases and J lost 1, with 20 bases in between. CDR3 length equals 17 residues. Germline V CDR1 and CDR2: SGHTA, FQGNSA. The CDR3 region is CASSPRRGGPPQETQYF. The CDR3 DNA follows: TGTGCCAGCAGCCCCCGTCGCGGGGGCCCCCCCCAAGAGACCCAGTACTTC.

The chain is built from TRBV2 and TRBJ2-7; D unclear. The V gene's germline CDR1 is SNHLY and CDR2 FYNNEI. The CDR3 spans 14 residues. V was cut by 2 bases and J by 3 bases, with 11 bases left in between. The CDR3 spells CASSEWVGYYEQYF. As DNA, the CDR3 is TGTGCCAGCAGTGAATGGGTGGGCTACTACGAGCAGTACTTC.

The chain employs TRBV4-2 and TRBJ2-7, with TRBD1 matching 7 bases. V gave up 0 bases and J gave up 4 bases; unmatched junction bases: 6. There are 15 residues in the CDR3. Germline CDR1 and CDR2: LGHNA and YNFKEQ. In DNA, the CDR3 is TGTGCCAGCAGCCAAGAAGGGACAGCCGGGTACGAGCAGTACTTC. This codes for CASSQEGTAGYEQYF.

This clone was detected only once. The chain uses TRBV4-1 and TRBJ2-4; 8 bases agree with TRBD1. CDR3 length equals 18 residues. Germline V gives CDR1 MGHRA, CDR2 YSYEKL. V lost 4 bases to trimming and J lost 1 base; unmatched junction nucleotides: 12. In DNA, the CDR3 is TGCGCCAGCAGCCCGACAGGGGCCCCGGGCAATGCCAAAAACATTCAGTACTTC. It specifies CASSPTGAPGNAKNIQYF.

The chain recombines TRBV19 with TRBJ2-2; TRBD2 aligns across 8 bases. V gave up 4 bases and J gave up 6 bases; unmatched junction bases: 7. Germline loops: CDR1 LNHDA, CDR2 SQIVND (reference sequence). CDR3 size: 15 residues. The CDR3 DNA reads as TGTGCCAGTAGTACAGTAGCGGGAAGGTCCGGGGAGCTGTTTTTT. Protein sequence: CASSTVAGRSGELFF.

The chain has TRBV6-4 and TRBJ2-7, with TRBD2 matching over 9 bases. The CDR3 consists of 14 residues. Germline V gives CDR1 MRHNA, CDR2 SNTAGT. With 2 bases clipped from V and 3 bases from J, the junction kept 2 bases outside the gene matches. CDR3 in amino acids: CASSDGTSNYEQYF. The CDR3 DNA is TGTGCCAGCAGTGACGGGACTAGCAACTACGAGCAGTACTTC.

The chain has TRBV6-1 and TRBJ2-2; D not certain. V was clipped by 1 base and J by 1 base, with 7 bases between them. This CDR3 comprises 15 residues. Germline assignment: CDR1 MNHNS and CDR2 SASEGT. The CDR3 here is CASSEGWRNTGELFF. DNA of the CDR3: TGTGCCAGCAGTGAAGGGTGGCGGAACACCGGGGAGCTGTTTTTT.

The chain links TRBV5-1 to TRBJ2-2; D uncertain. This CDR3 is 17 amino acids long. Between the trimmed V and J ends, which lost 2 bases and 1 base, there was a span of 15 bases. CDR1 is SGHRS, CDR2 YFSETQ, per germline. The CDR3 loop reads CASSFWVDIWNTGELFF. The CDR3 DNA sequence: TGCGCCAGCAGCTTTTGGGTTGACATTTGGAACACCGGGGAGCTGTTTTTT.

The V and J genes are TRBV4-3 and TRBJ1-1; TRBD1 is a possible D gene (5 bases). Germline loops: CDR1 LGHNA, CDR2 YSLEER. There are 16 residues in the CDR3. V lost 1 base to trimming and J lost 1 base, with 13 bases between them. CDR3 loop: CASSQVMGQGNTEAFF. CDR3 nucleotide sequence: TGCGCCAGCAGCCAAGTTATGGGGCAGGGGAACACTGAAGCTTTCTTT.

The CDR3 sequence: CASSYRGPAGGYTF. In DNA form, the CDR3 reads TGTGCCAGCAGTTACAGAGGGCCCGCGGGGGGCTACACCTTC. This sequence joins TRBV6-5 and TRBJ1-2; D not certain. V was pared by 2 bases and J by 8 bases, with 15 bases between. Germline-derived CDR1 and CDR2 are MNHEY and SVGAGI. CDR3 length equals 14 residues.

V is TRBV2 and J is TRBJ2-5; D unclear. Trimming took 5 bases from V and 2 from J, leaving 9 bases between them. Germline lookup yields CDR1 SNHLY and CDR2 FYNNEI. The length of the CDR3 is 13 residues. In nucleotides, the CDR3 is TGTGCCAGCAGTCGGTTGTGGCAAGAGACCCAGTACTTC. It translates to CASSRLWQETQYF.

The chain joins TRBV30 to TRBJ1-6, with D possibly being TRBD1 (6 bases). CDR3 size: 15 residues. V was shortened by 1 base and J by 7 bases, with 14 bases between the two germline ends. Germline lookup yields CDR1 GTSNPN and CDR2 SVGIG (reference sequence). CDR3 in amino acids: CAWSGGGRGNSPLHF. The CDR3 DNA sequence: TGTGCCTGGAGTGGGGGGGGCAGGGGCAATTCACCCCTCCACTTT.

This rearrangement joins TRBV6-5 to TRBJ2-5, with D maybe TRBD1 (6 bases). The J call could be wrong; TRBJ2-7 is a better fit for the DNA end. The CDR3 runs to 14 residues. Germline V gene lookup returns CDR1 MNHEY and CDR2 SVGAGI. Here the CDR3 DNA reads TGTGCCAGCAGTTACTCCTATACAGGGAACGAGCAGTACTTC. This codes for CASSYSYTGNEQYF.

This chain uses TRBV28 with TRBJ2-7, with D maybe TRBD2 (6 bases). From germline, CDR1 is MDHEN and CDR2 SYDVKM. V lost 6 bases, J lost 2 bases, and 8 bases lay in between. This CDR3 spans 12 amino acids. This CDR3 is CASRTGAYEQYF. CDR3 nucleotide sequence: TGTGCCAGCAGGACGGGAGCCTACGAGCAGTACTTC.

This clone was seen once. The V gene is TRBV6-1, the J gene TRBJ2-7; possible D gene TRBD1, 6 bases. Trimming took off 8 bases at V and 3 bases at J, with 14 bases between the two ends. The CDR3 has 13 residues. Germline V gene sequence: CDR1 MNHNS, CDR2 SASEGT. CDR3 loop: CASVKGDVYEQYF. In nucleotides, the CDR3 is TGTGCCAGCGTCAAGGGGGACGTCTACGAGCAGTACTTC.

The chain recombines TRBV30 with TRBJ1-2; TRBD1 aligns across 10 bases. Germline values: CDR1 GTSNPN, CDR2 SVGIG (reference sequence). This CDR3 has 15 residues. V gave up 1 base and J gave up 8 bases; unmatched junction bases: 10. Written as DNA, the CDR3 is TGTGCCTGGAGTGCCCTGACAGGGGGCGCGGGAGGCTACACCTTC. Translating gives CAWSALTGGAGGYTF.

The chain uses TRBV18 and TRBJ2-5; D is unresolved. V was cut by 1 base and J by 6 bases, with 9 bases left in between. CDR1 is KGHSH, CDR2 LQKENI, per germline. The CDR3 length is 13 residues. The chain's CDR3 is CASSPQKEQTQYF. The CDR3 coding sequence is TGTGCCAGCTCACCACAAAAGGAGCAGACCCAGTACTTC.